This T cell receptor beta chain appears in the sequencing data of a study of OX40 agonist ivuxolimab in advanced cancers. Baseline, cycle 4 day 1, and cycle 7 day 1 were the blood sampling points. Produced via immunoSEQ multiplex PCR; TCRdb's table is partial and in-frame only. Of fewer than 100,000 clones in the sample, about 80% were seen once. V was clipped by 5 bases and J by 0 bases, with 14 bases between them. The V gene's germline CDR1 is SGHRS and CDR2 YFSETQ. The CDR3 is made up of 16 amino acids. The starting material was CD4+ or CD8+ T cells sorted from blood, obtained in a trial of the OX40 agonist ivuxolimab. The source of this sequence is an adult with an advanced solid tumor such as melanoma, head and neck, liver or kidney cancer. This chain connects TRBV5-1 to TRBJ2-2, with D uncertain. For the CDR3, the DNA is TGCGCCAGCAGTGTGGCTGTCGGAACGAACACCGGGGAGCTGTTTTTT. Translation: CASSVAVGTNTGELFF.